A selection of T cell receptor beta chains follows, all from one sample in a study of cytomegalovirus exposure and HLA in healthy donors. The method was immunoSEQ multiplex PCR; TCRdb's version includes in-frame clones alone and lacks a portion of them. The table has 150,000 to 250,000 clones, approximately 85% seen once. The sequencing sample was made of PBMCs. These receptors were collected from a woman aged 45-59 years in good health and CMV-seronegative. Both conserved end residues are part of each CDR3. Each record gives: J gene, V gene, clone size, CDR3 protein. Rows give clone size only sometimes, using once, few, many, or a class for an expanded clone.

j_call: TRBJ1-5
v_call: TRBV6-5
clone_size: few
cdr3_aa: CASSYRQGIYQPQHF

j_call: TRBJ2-7
v_call: TRBV7-2
clone_size: NA
cdr3_aa: CASSSDRYYEQYF

j_call: TRBJ2-1
v_call: TRBV6-4
clone_size: NA
cdr3_aa: CASAVLSGRLNEQFF

j_call: TRBJ1-5
v_call: TRBV9
clone_size: NA
cdr3_aa: CASSVAGEGPQHF

j_call: TRBJ2-7
v_call: TRBV5-5
clone_size: NA
cdr3_aa: CASSRSIQGSLYEQYF

j_call: TRBJ2-1
v_call: TRBV5-4
clone_size: few
cdr3_aa: CASSLGTGGTYNEQFF

j_call: TRBJ1-2
v_call: TRBV30
clone_size: NA
cdr3_aa: CAWRYTGGYTF

j_call: TRBJ2-7
v_call: TRBV21-1
clone_size: once
cdr3_aa: CASSSHSPQRTDFSYEQYF

j_call: TRBJ1-1
v_call: TRBV10-1
clone_size: NA
cdr3_aa: CASRQGWNTEAFF

j_call: TRBJ2-7
v_call: TRBV4-3
clone_size: NA
cdr3_aa: CASSLRGVPEQYF

j_call: TRBJ2-2
v_call: TRBV13
clone_size: NA
cdr3_aa: CASSLQGNTGELFF

j_call: NA
v_call: TRBV7-9
clone_size: NA
cdr3_aa: CASSDFGGRAYEQYF

j_call: TRBJ2-7
v_call: TRBV10-3
clone_size: once
cdr3_aa: CAISAGLARTYEQYF

j_call: TRBJ2-7
v_call: TRBV7-9
clone_size: NA
cdr3_aa: CASSPDSTYEQYF

j_call: TRBJ2-4
v_call: TRBV5-8
clone_size: NA
cdr3_aa: CASSDLAGGPAKNIQYF

j_call: TRBJ2-7
v_call: TRBV19
clone_size: NA
cdr3_aa: CASSTLAGRGNYEQYF

j_call: TRBJ2-7
v_call: TRBV10-1
clone_size: NA
cdr3_aa: CASSEGGLESHEQYF

j_call: TRBJ1-1
v_call: TRBV7-9
clone_size: NA
cdr3_aa: CASNLGGDTEAFF

j_call: TRBJ2-3
v_call: TRBV28
clone_size: NA
cdr3_aa: CASTLTGTGGLADTQYF

j_call: TRBJ2-4
v_call: TRBV21-1
clone_size: NA
cdr3_aa: CASSHRDSRSLAKNIQYF

j_call: TRBJ2-1
v_call: TRBV19
clone_size: few
cdr3_aa: CASSELAGVFDEQFF

j_call: TRBJ2-1
v_call: TRBV19
clone_size: few
cdr3_aa: CASSREQGLYNEQFF

j_call: TRBJ2-5
v_call: TRBV30
clone_size: NA
cdr3_aa: CAWSVWGEGPRETQYF

j_call: TRBJ2-1
v_call: TRBV6-5
clone_size: NA
cdr3_aa: CASRRLVSNEQFF

j_call: TRBJ2-3
v_call: TRBV5-1
clone_size: NA
cdr3_aa: CASSYGREDTQYF

j_call: TRBJ2-5
v_call: TRBV13
clone_size: NA
cdr3_aa: CASGRWGTGYSEQYF

j_call: TRBJ2-5
v_call: TRBV10-3
clone_size: NA
cdr3_aa: CAISDLQGLGETQYF

j_call: TRBJ2-1
v_call: TRBV2
clone_size: NA
cdr3_aa: CASSEWLSGGEQFF

j_call: TRBJ1-1
v_call: TRBV30
clone_size: NA
cdr3_aa: CAWGKGGGGEAFF

j_call: TRBJ2-7
v_call: TRBV5-6
clone_size: once
cdr3_aa: CASSLGQGRLEQYF

j_call: TRBJ1-5
v_call: TRBV7-9
clone_size: NA
cdr3_aa: CSSSIGQGNQPQHF

j_call: TRBJ2-7
v_call: TRBV19
clone_size: NA
cdr3_aa: CASSTQGARYEQYF

j_call: TRBJ2-1
v_call: TRBV27
clone_size: NA
cdr3_aa: CASSLLGTNYLASYNEQFF

j_call: TRBJ1-1
v_call: TRBV7-3
clone_size: NA
cdr3_aa: CASRPTGMNTEAFF

j_call: TRBJ2-3
v_call: TRBV11-3
clone_size: NA
cdr3_aa: CASSHGAREGTDTQYF

j_call: TRBJ1-1
v_call: TRBV7-8
clone_size: NA
cdr3_aa: CASSLEGYRTEAFF

j_call: TRBJ1-1
v_call: TRBV11-2
clone_size: NA
cdr3_aa: CASSRLDGNTEAFF

j_call: NA
v_call: TRBV15
clone_size: NA
cdr3_aa: CAIGQTYEQYF

j_call: TRBJ2-7
v_call: TRBV28
clone_size: NA
cdr3_aa: CASRSLGTSGHEQYF

j_call: TRBJ2-2
v_call: TRBV6-4
clone_size: NA
cdr3_aa: CASRPGGSAGELFF

j_call: TRBJ1-1
v_call: TRBV6-4
clone_size: NA
cdr3_aa: CASTPRPADTEAFF

j_call: TRBJ1-1
v_call: TRBV9
clone_size: few
cdr3_aa: CASSVAGTNTEAFF

j_call: TRBJ2-1
v_call: TRBV6-1
clone_size: once
cdr3_aa: CASTGTSGRSEQFF

j_call: TRBJ1-2
v_call: TRBV6-5
clone_size: once
cdr3_aa: CASSYSLGGNYGYTF

j_call: TRBJ2-1
v_call: TRBV6-5
clone_size: NA
cdr3_aa: CASSFAASGRVGEQFF

j_call: TRBJ1-5
v_call: TRBV30
clone_size: NA
cdr3_aa: CAWSPDRGAQPQHF

j_call: NA
v_call: TRBV30
clone_size: NA
cdr3_aa: CAPHRGPSSYEQYF

j_call: TRBJ1-4
v_call: TRBV30
clone_size: NA
cdr3_aa: CAWSVSPSLNEKLFF

j_call: TRBJ1-2
v_call: TRBV10-3
clone_size: NA
cdr3_aa: CAISESGQGYGYTF

j_call: TRBJ2-3
v_call: TRBV29-1
clone_size: NA
cdr3_aa: CSVEGQGATDTQYF

j_call: TRBJ2-5
v_call: TRBV28
clone_size: NA
cdr3_aa: CASSLLRETQYF